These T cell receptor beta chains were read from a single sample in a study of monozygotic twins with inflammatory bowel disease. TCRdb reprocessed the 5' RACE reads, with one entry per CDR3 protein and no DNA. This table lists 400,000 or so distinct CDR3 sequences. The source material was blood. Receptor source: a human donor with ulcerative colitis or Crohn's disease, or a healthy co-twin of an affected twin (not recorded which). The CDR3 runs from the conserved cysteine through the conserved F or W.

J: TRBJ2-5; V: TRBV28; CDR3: CASSSAGASQETQYF
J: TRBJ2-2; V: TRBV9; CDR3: CASSSLTSPGTGELFF
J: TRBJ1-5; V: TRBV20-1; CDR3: CSASPRRQSNQPQHF
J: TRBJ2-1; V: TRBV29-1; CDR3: CSALQQGYNEQFF
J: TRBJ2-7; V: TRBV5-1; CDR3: CASSAGQGIDEQYF
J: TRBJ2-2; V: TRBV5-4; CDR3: CASSLDISGELFF
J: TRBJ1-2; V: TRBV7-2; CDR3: CASSSLQGSTGYTF
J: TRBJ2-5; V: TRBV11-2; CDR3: CASSLLEGVTQETQYF
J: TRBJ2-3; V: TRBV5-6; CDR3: CASSLAGERESTDTQYF
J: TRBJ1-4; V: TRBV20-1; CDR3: CSAREGTGGSGEKLFF
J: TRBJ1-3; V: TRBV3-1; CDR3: CASSQTGNTIYF
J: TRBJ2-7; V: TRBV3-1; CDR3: CASSPRQGLYEQYF
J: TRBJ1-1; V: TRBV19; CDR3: CASSTTGYAEAFF
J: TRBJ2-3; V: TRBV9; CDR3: CASSSTSGSGQITDTQYF
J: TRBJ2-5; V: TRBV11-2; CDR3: CASSLDYRSQETQYF
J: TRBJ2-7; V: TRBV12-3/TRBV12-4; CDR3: CASSPQQGYEQYF
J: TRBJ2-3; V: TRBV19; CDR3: CASKLMTGTDTQYF
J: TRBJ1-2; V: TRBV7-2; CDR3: CASSLTFSNYGYTF
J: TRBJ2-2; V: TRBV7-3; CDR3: CASSSLLAGKTGELFF
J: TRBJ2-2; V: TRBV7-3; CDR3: CASSSAAHRANTGELFF
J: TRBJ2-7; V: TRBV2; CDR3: CASRMGSAVDEQYF
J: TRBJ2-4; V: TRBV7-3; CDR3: CASSPGPKDIQYF
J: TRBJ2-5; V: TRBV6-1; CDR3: CASSDPGLAKGTQYF
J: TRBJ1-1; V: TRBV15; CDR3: CATSRAFGGREAFF
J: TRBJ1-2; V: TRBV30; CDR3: CAWSPGGDYGYTF
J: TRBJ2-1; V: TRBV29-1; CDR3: CSVEEEQGRDNEQFF